This T cell receptor beta chain was recorded in a study of cytomegalovirus exposure and HLA in healthy donors. Study overall: The roughly 100 million unique TCR beta sequences, from around 200 million T cells, were found by an earlier analysis. General study points: Trimming of TCR beta V- and J-genes showed a link, identified in a later analysis, to a missense DCLRE1C variant.

Whereas donors were nominally healthy upon sampling, unrecorded immune exposures were probable. The CDR3 is made up of 15 amino acids. CDR1 and CDR2 (germline): SGDLS, YYNGEE. V lost 3 bases and J 0 bases, leaving 12 bases between the germline ends. This PCR relied on a set of 60 Vbeta primers and 13 Jbeta primers. Profiling relied on immunoSEQ multiplex PCR, and the TCRdb table lists in-frame clones only, not all of them. The data contain 150,000 to 200,000 clones, roughly nine tenths of them seen just once; the ten biggest clones take up around 0.21%. Comment on this clone: Its antigen is unidentified.

This sequence was found in a girl in the first two years of life in good health and CMV-seronegative. The rearrangement uses TRBV9 and TRBJ1-2; D is unclear. Sample: PBMCs. CDR3 sequence: CASSENRLANYGYTF. The DNA of the CDR3 is TGTGCCAGCAGCGAAAACCGGTTAGCTAACTATGGCTACACCTTC.